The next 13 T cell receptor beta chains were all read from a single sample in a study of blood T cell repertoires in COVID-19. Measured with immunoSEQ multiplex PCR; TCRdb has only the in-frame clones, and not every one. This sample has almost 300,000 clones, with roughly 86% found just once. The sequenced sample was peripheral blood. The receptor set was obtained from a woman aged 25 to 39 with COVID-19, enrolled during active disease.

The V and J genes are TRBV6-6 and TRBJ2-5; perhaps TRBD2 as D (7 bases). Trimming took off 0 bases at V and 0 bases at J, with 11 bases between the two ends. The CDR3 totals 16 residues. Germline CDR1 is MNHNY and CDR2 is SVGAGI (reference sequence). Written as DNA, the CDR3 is TGTGCCAGCAGTTACTCGGGGGGGCCGTACCAAGAGACCCAGTACTTC. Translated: CASSYSGGPYQETQYF.

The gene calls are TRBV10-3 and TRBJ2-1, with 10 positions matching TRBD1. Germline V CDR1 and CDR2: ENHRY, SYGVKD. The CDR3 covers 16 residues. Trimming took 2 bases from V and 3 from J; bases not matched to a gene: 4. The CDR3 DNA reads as TGTGCCATCAGTGAGGACAGGGGGCTAATCTACAATGAGCAGTTCTTC. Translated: CAISEDRGLIYNEQFF.

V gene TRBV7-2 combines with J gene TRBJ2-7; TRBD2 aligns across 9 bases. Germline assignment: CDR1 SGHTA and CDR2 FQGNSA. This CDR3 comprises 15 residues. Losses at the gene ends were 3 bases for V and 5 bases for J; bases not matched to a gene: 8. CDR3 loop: CASSLERGVYHEQYF. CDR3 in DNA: TGTGCCAGCAGCTTGGAGCGGGGGGTATACCACGAGCAGTACTTC. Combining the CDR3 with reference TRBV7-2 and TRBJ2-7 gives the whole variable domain GAGVSQSPSNKVTEKGKDVELRCDPISGHTALYWYRQSLGQGLEFLIYFQGNSAPDKSGLPSDRFSAERTGGSVSTLTIQRTQQEDSAVYLCASSLERGVYHEQYFGPGTRLTVT.

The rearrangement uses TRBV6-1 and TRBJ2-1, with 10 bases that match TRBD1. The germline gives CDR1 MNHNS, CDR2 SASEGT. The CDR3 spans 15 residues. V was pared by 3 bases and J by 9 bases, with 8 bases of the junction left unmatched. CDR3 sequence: CASSESGTGVSEQFF. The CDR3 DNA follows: TGTGCCAGCAGTGAGTCGGGGACAGGGGTTAGTGAGCAGTTCTTC.

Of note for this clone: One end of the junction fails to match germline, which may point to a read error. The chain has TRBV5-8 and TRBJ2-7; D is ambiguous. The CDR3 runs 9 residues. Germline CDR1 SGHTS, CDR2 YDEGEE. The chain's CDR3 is CASSLHQVF. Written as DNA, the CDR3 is TGTGCCAGCAGCTTGCATCAGGTCTTC.

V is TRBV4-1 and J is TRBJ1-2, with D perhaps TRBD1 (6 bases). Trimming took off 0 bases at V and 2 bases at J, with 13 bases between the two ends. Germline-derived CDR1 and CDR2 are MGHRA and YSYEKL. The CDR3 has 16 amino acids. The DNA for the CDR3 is TGCGCCAGCAGCCAAGATTCGGGGGGCGTAAACTATGGCTACACCTTC. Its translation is CASSQDSGGVNYGYTF.

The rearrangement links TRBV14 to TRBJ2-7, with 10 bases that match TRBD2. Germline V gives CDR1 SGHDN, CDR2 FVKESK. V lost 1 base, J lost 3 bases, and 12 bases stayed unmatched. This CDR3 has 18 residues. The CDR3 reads CASSQGLAGGSMDYEQYF. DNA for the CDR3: TGTGCCAGCAGCCAAGGGTTAGCGGGGGGATCCATGGACTACGAGCAGTACTTC.

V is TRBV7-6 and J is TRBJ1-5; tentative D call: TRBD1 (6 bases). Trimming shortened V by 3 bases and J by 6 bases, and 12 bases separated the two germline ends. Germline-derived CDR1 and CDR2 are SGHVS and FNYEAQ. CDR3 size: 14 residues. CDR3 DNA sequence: TGTGCCAGCAGCTTCGCGGGGGGCTCTCAGCCCCAGCATTTT. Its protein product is CASSFAGGSQPQHF.

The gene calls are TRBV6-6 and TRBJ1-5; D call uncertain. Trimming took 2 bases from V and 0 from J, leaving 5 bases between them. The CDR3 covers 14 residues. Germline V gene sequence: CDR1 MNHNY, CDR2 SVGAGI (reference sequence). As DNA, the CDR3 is TGTGCCAGCAGTTACATCAATAGCAATCAGCCCCAGCATTTT. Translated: CASSYINSNQPQHF.

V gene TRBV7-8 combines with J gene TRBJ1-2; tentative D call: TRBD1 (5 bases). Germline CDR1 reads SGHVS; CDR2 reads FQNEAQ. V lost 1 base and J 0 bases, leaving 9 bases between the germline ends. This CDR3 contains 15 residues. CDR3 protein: CASSLGAGSNYGYTF. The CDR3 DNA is TGTGCCAGCAGCTTAGGAGCAGGGTCTAACTATGGCTACACCTTC. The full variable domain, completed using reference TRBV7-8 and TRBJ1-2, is GAGVSQSPRYKVAKRGQDVALRCDPISGHVSLFWYQQALGQGPEFLTYFQNEAQLDKSGLPSDRFFAERPEGSVSTLKIQRTQQEDSAVYLCASSLGAGSNYGYTFGSGTRLTVV.

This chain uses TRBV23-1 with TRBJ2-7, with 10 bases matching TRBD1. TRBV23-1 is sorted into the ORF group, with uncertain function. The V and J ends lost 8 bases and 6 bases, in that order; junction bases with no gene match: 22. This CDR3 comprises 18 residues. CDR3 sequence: CASGGGSSPGQGTREQYF. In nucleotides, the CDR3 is TGCGCCAGCGGTGGCGGATCATCTCCGGGACAGGGGACGCGCGAGCAGTACTTC.

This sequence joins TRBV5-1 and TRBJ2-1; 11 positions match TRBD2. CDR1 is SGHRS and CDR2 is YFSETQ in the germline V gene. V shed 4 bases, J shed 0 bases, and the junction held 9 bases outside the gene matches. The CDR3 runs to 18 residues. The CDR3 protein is CASSITTSGGRSYNEQFF. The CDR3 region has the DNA TGCGCCAGCAGCATAACTACTAGCGGGGGACGCTCCTACAATGAGCAGTTCTTC.

CDR3 amino acids: CASSPGTVMNTEAFF. The CDR3 region has the DNA TGCGCCAGCAGCCCTGGGACAGTCATGAACACTGAAGCTTTCTTT. J is TRBJ1-1 and V is TRBV5-1; 7 bases match TRBD1. Germline CDR1 reads SGHRS; CDR2 reads YFSETQ. This CDR3 is 15 amino acids long. Unmatched junction bases numbered 6, after V lost 4 bases and J lost 0 bases.